This is a list of T cell receptor beta chains from one sample in a study of CD8+ T cells in alopecia areata. Using immunoSEQ multiplex PCR, the repertoire was profiled, and TCRdb retains in-frame clones only, with some absent. The profile shows approximately 180,000 clones, just under 60% of them singletons. Material: CD4+ T cells sorted from blood, obtained at week 0. Source of these receptors: a human donor with alopecia areata. Each CDR3 is given without its conserved first and last residue. Each record gives: V gene, clone size, J gene, CDR3 protein. A clone size is listed for some rows: how often the clone was seen (once, few, many), or a class if it is expanded.

TRBV29-1	few	TRBJ1-1	SVEIAGTEAF
TRBV6-4	-	TRBJ1-2	ASLEQGFGGYT
TRBV30	-	TRBJ1-2	AWSVGADGYT
TRBV5-1	-	TRBJ1-2	ASSLAPEAYGYT
TRBV6-6	-	TRBJ2-7	ASSHQGLPLFYEQY
TRBV5-1	-	TRBJ2-5	ATRGQGSETQY
TRBV10-3	-	TRBJ2-3	AISEFGPSGTDTQY
TRBV7-6	-	TRBJ1-6	ASSLAQGANSPLH
TRBV5-6	-	TRBJ2-6	ASSRRQSGANVLT
TRBV7-3	many	TRBJ2-3	ASSQGGDTQY
TRBV7-9	-	TRBJ1-1	ASVAGDTEAF
TRBV5-1	-	TRBJ1-2	ASSLDRGYGYT
TRBV6-5	-	TRBJ1-1	ASSYHGSRENTEAF
TRBV7-9	-	TRBJ2-5	ASSLASGSQETQY
TRBV5-6	-	TRBJ1-2	ASSFWEVNYGYT
TRBV18	-	TRBJ2-7	ASSPRPGASYEQY
TRBV30	-	TRBJ2-3	AWSVNSGGSDTQY
TRBV7-9	once	TRBJ2-7	ASSLQVLEQY
TRBV18	-	TRBJ2-6	ASSPVSSGANVLT
TRBV10-3	-	TRBJ2-5	AIRGLRQETQY
TRBV5-1	-	TRBJ2-6	ASSLIETGANVLT
TRBV25-1	-	TRBJ2-2	ASSDRVGDRGNTGELF
TRBV5-6	-	TRBJ1-6	ASSLRGNSPLH
TRBV9	once	TRBJ2-5	ASSVGLVQETQY
TRBV9	-	TRBJ1-3	ASSVPGPGNTIY
TRBV9	-	TRBJ1-2	ASSVAFGGQGGYT